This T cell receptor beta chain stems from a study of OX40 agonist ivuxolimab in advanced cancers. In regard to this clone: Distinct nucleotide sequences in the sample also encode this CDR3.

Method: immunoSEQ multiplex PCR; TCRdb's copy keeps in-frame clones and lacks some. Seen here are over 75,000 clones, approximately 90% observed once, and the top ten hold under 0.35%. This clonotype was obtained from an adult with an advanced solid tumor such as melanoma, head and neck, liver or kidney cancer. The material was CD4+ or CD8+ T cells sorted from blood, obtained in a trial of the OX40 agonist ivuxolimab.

CDR3 region: CASSELGSRTDTQYF. The CDR3 DNA follows: TGTGCCAGCAGTGAATTGGGCAGCCGCACAGATACGCAGTATTTT. The chain combines TRBV6-1 with TRBJ2-3; no clear D. The V gene's germline CDR1 is MNHNS and CDR2 SASEGT. The CDR3 spans 15 residues. Trimming cost V 2 bases and J 1 base, with 10 bases left between them.